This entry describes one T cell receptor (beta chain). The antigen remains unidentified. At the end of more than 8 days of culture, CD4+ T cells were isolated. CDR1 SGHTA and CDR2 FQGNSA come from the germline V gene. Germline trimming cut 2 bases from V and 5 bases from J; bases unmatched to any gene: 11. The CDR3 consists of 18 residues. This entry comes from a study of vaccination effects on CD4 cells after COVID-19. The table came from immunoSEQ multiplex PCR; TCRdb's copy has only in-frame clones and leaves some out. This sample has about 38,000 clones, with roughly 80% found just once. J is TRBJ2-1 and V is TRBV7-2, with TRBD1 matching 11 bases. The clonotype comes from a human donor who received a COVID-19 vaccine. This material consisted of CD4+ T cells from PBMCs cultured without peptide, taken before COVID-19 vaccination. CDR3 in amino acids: CASSLFPSGQGADNEQFF. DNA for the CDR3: TGTGCCAGCAGCTTATTCCCCTCCGGACAGGGGGCAGACAATGAGCAGTTCTTC.